A single sample gave rise to the 10 T cell receptor beta chains below, sequenced in a study of T cells in Graves' hyperthyroidism and ophthalmopathy. TCR beta CDR3 regions were amplified from RNA. HTBI primers were the set used in a first-round RT-PCR of the TCR CDR3. One entry per CDR3 protein results from TCRdb running MiXCR on the multiplex PCR reads. Among 130,000 to 150,000 distinct CDR3 sequences listed, more than 20% were seen once. The material sequenced was blood. Every receptor here comes from a woman aged 45-65 years with Graves' hyperthyroidism that later progressed to Graves' ophthalmopathy.

This clonotype was detected a few times. This chain uses TRBV7-3 with TRBJ2-7, with 8 bases fitting TRBD2. Germline V lookup: CDR1 SGHTA, CDR2 FQGTGA. The junction had 8 bases not matched to a gene; V was cut back by 1 base and J by 6 bases. The CDR3 loop spans 15 amino acids. The CDR3 DNA follows: TGTGCCAGCAGCTTAAGTCTAGCGGGTCTTGGCGAGCAGTACTTC. It is translated as CASSLSLAGLGEQYF.

The rearrangement links TRBV2 to TRBJ2-7, with a possible D match to TRBD1 (6 bases). V lost 4 bases to trimming and J lost 0 bases, with 10 bases between them. In germline, CDR1 is SNHLY, CDR2 FYNNEI. This CDR3 spans 14 amino acids. CDR3 protein: CASSGRGGSYEQYF. CDR3 DNA sequence: TGTGCCAGCAGTGGGAGAGGGGGCTCCTACGAGCAGTACTTC.

About this clonotype: At one boundary the junction diverges from the germline segment, which might be a read error. The chain uses TRBV11-2 and TRBJ2-3; TRBD2 might be the D (5 bases). Germline values: CDR1 SGHAT, CDR2 FQNNGV. The CDR3 is 15 residues long. CDR3: CASSLVGSASDTQFF. As DNA, the CDR3 is TGTGCCAGCAGCTTAGTGGGTAGCGCCTCAGATACGCAGTTTTTT.

This sequence joins TRBV28 and TRBJ2-7; 7 bases map to TRBD1. CDR3 length: 16 residues. Germline-derived CDR1 and CDR2 are MDHEN and SYDVKM. V lost 3 bases to trimming and J lost 6 bases; unmatched junction nucleotides: 14. CDR3 protein: CASSFRGTLRPSEQYF. The CDR3 DNA reads as TGTGCCAGCAGTTTCAGGGGGACCTTACGCCCCTCCGAGCAGTACTTC.

The CDR3 DNA reads TGTGCCAGCAGCGTTCATCCCGGGACAAAGGCGAATGAGCAGTTCTTC. This codes for CASSVHPGTKANEQFF. This chain links TRBV9 with TRBJ2-1, with D maybe TRBD1 (6 bases). The germline gives CDR1 SGDLS, CDR2 YYNGEE. The CDR3 consists of 16 residues. Trimming took off 2 bases at V and 7 bases at J, with 19 bases between the two ends.

This clonotype has a handful of counts. The germline gene is not matched at one end of the junction; a read error may be the cause. The chain combines TRBV18 with TRBJ1-4; possibly TRBD1 for D (5 bases). The CDR3 has 14 amino acids. Germline loops: CDR1 KGHSH, CDR2 LQKENI. CDR3 DNA: TGTGCCAGCTCACCAGGGCAGGGAGGAGGAAAACTGCTTTTT. It specifies CASSPGQGGGKLLF.

This chain joins TRBV6-2 or TRBV6-3 and TRBJ1-1; D gene uncertain. The CDR3 consists of 13 residues. V was cut by 6 bases and J by 4 bases, with 12 bases left in between. Per the germline V gene, CDR1 is MNHEY and CDR2 is SVGEGT. CDR3 bases: TGTGCCAGCAGCCCCTTCGTGAGCACTGAAGCTTTCTTT. This translates into CASSPFVSTEAFF.

V usage is TRBV18 and J usage is TRBJ2-3; 10 positions match TRBD1. The junction had 0 bases not matched to a gene; V was cut back by 3 bases and J by 0 bases. Germline loops: CDR1 KGHSH, CDR2 LQKENI. The CDR3 has 15 amino acids. The CDR3 sequence is CASSPGQGSTDTQYF. CDR3 sequence (DNA): TGTGCCAGCTCACCGGGACAGGGGAGCACAGATACGCAGTATTTT. Based on the CDR3 plus reference TRBV18 and TRBJ2-3, the full variable domain is NAGVMQNPRHLVRRRGQEARLRCSPMKGHSHVYWYRQLPEEGLKFMVYLQKENIIDESGMPKERFSAEFPKEGPSILRIQQVVRGDSAAYFCASSPGQGSTDTQYFGPGTRLTVL.

The J gene is TRBJ2-1, the V gene TRBV4-1; 7 positions agree with TRBD1. After removal of 2 bases from V and 0 bases from J, the junction contained 4 bases not matched to a gene. This CDR3 contains 16 residues. Per germline, CDR1 MGHRA and CDR2 YSYEKL. The DNA for the CDR3 is TGCGCCAGCAGCCAAATGACAGGGTCCTCCTACAATGAGCAGTTCTTC. It translates to CASSQMTGSSYNEQFF.

This clonotype showed up just once. The rearrangement joins TRBV7-2 to TRBJ2-7, with D uncertain. V was clipped by 3 bases and J by 4 bases, with 10 bases between them. Germline values: CDR1 SGHTA, CDR2 FQGNSA. This CDR3 is 13 amino acids long. This CDR3 is CASSFQIIYEQYF. The CDR3 DNA follows: TGTGCCAGCAGCTTCCAGATTATATACGAGCAGTACTTC. Filled out from reference TRBV7-2 and TRBJ2-7, the complete variable domain reads GAGVSQSPSNKVTEKGKDVELRCDPISGHTALYWYRQSLGQGLEFLIYFQGNSAPDKSGLPSDRFSAERTGGSVSTLTIQRTQQEDSAVYLCASSFQIIYEQYFGPGTRLTVT.